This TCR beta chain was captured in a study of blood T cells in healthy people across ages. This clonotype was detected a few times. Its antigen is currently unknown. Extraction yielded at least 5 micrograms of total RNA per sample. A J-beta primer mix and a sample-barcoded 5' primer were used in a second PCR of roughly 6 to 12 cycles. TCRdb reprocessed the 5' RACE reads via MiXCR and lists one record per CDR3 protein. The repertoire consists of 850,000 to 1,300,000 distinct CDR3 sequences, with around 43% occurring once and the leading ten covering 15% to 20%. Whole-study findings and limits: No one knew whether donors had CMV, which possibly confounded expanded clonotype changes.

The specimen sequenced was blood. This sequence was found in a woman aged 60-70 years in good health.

Here the CDR3 DNA reads TGTGCCTGGAGTCGGGACAGCCTCAATCAGCCCCAGCATTTT. Translating it yields CAWSRDSLNQPQHF. This sequence joins TRBV30 and TRBJ1-5; TRBD1 aligns across 7 bases. Per the germline V gene, CDR1 is GTSNPN and CDR2 is SVGIG (reference sequence). The CDR3 contains 14 residues. V shed 2 bases and J 3 bases; nucleotides not matched to a gene: 4.